This T cell receptor (beta chain) was retrieved from a study of beta chain features in type 1 diabetes. In the study overall: Patients shared similar age, gender and cell yields with healthy donors. Study-level results: For Type 1 diabetes patients, all four CD4+ subsets carried TCRB CDR3s that were moderately but significantly shorter.

Germline CDR1 reads MNHEY; CDR2 reads SVGAGI. V shed 3 bases and J shed 8 bases, with 10 bases lying between them. This CDR3 has 12 amino acids. Each of the CD4+ naive, central memory, regulatory and stem cell-like memory populations was sorted via CD45RO/CCR7/CD25/CD127/CD95/CD27. TCRB transcripts that were expressed got sequenced, as all of the isolated RNA had been reverse transcribed. Sequenced naive, central memory and regulatory T cell samples produced an average of about 3.57 million reads. Clones were read by immunoSEQ multiplex PCR, and TCRdb kept only the in-frame ones, dropping some. The sample carries over 650,000 clones, 11% to 15% recorded once. A note on this clone: Its specificity is unknown.

V gene TRBV6-5 combines with J gene TRBJ1-1; no definite D call. Sequencing input: naive CD4+ T cells from blood. The clonotype originates from a man between 18 and 29 years old with type 1 diabetes. CDR3 region: CASSYGSVEAFF. The DNA of the CDR3 is TGTGCCAGCAGTTATGGTTCAGTGGAAGCTTTCTTT.